The 14 T cell receptor beta chains in this list originate from one sample, sequenced in a study of OX40 agonist ivuxolimab in advanced cancers. Clones were sequenced by immunoSEQ multiplex PCR, and TCRdb holds only the in-frame ones, with some missing. The table lists around 53,000 clones, around nine tenths of them singletons. The material was CD4+ or CD8+ T cells sorted from blood, obtained in a trial of the OX40 agonist ivuxolimab. All receptors come from an adult with an advanced solid tumor such as melanoma, head and neck, liver or kidney cancer.

This clone was observed a single time. The V and J genes are TRBV6-1 and TRBJ2-1; D is undetermined. Germline-derived CDR1 and CDR2 are MNHNS and SASEGT. Deletions cut 6 bases from V and 5 bases from J, with 14 bases between. The CDR3 has 14 amino acids. CDR3 bases: TGTGCCAGCAGGGGTAGAGCAGTCCACAATGAGCAGTTCTTC. Amino acid sequence: CASRGRAVHNEQFF.

This chain links TRBV29-1 with TRBJ1-1; a possible D gene is TRBD1 (5 bases). CDR1 is SQVTM, CDR2 ANQGSEA, per germline. The length of the CDR3 is 12 residues. Trimming pared 5 bases from V and 3 bases from J, leaving 10 bases between. CDR3 in amino acids: CSVTQGYTEAFF. The CDR3 nucleotides are TGCAGCGTTACCCAGGGTTACACTGAAGCTTTCTTT.

This chain links TRBV6-5 with TRBJ2-7, with TRBD1 identical over 10 bases. Germline-derived CDR1 and CDR2 are MNHEY and SVGAGI. CDR3 length equals 13 residues. V lost 9 bases and J lost 2; bases outside the gene matches: 4. CDR3 loop: CASGTGVTYEQYF. The CDR3 bases are TGTGCCAGTGGGACAGGGGTTACCTACGAGCAGTACTTC.

This clone appeared a few times. This chain uses TRBV5-1 with TRBJ2-3; perhaps D is TRBD1 or TRBD2 (5 bases each). The CDR3 sequence is 15 residues long. Deletions cut 5 bases from V and 2 bases from J, with 15 bases between. The germline CDR1 and CDR2 sequences are SGHRS and YFSETQ. The CDR3 DNA reads TGCGCCAGCAGTACTACCGGGGCTTCCACAGATACGCAGTATTTT. It specifies CASSTTGASTDTQYF.

V gene TRBV10-3 combines with J gene TRBJ1-2, with D possibly being TRBD1 (6 bases). This CDR3 spans 15 amino acids. Germline CDR1 and CDR2: ENHRY and SYGVKD. Trimming stripped 2 bases from V and 6 bases from J, with 16 bases between. The CDR3 DNA follows: TGTGCCATCAGTGAGCCACCCGACAGGCGCGATGGCTACACCTTC. This translates into CAISEPPDRRDGYTF.

This clone was counted once. The gene calls are TRBV18 and TRBJ2-2; D is unclear. This CDR3 region has 17 residues. Trimming took 2 bases from V and 7 from J, leaving 20 bases between them. Germline V CDR1 and CDR2: KGHSH, LQKENI. The CDR3 here is CASSPRLKFGDIGELFF. CDR3 nucleotides: TGTGCCAGCTCACCAAGGTTAAAGTTTGGCGACATCGGGGAGCTGTTTTTT.

The V and J genes are TRBV28 and TRBJ2-3; D unclear. This CDR3 has 14 residues. The germline V gene encodes CDR1 MDHEN and CDR2 SYDVKM. The V and J ends lost 2 bases and 2 bases respectively, with 8 bases between them. Written as DNA, the CDR3 is TGTGCCAGCAGTTTAGGAAGTGACACAGATACGCAGTATTTT. It encodes CASSLGSDTDTQYF.

This clone has just a few counts. This sequence joins TRBV19 and TRBJ2-7; D might be TRBD1 (7 bases). The V end lost 5 bases, the J end lost 6 bases, and 17 bases lay between the germline ends. The CDR3 extends over 14 amino acids. The germline gives CDR1 LNHDA, CDR2 SQIVND (reference sequence). The CDR3 DNA reads TGTGCCAGTAGTTTGACAGGGAGGACTATCGAGCAGTACTTC. It translates to CASSLTGRTIEQYF. Looking up the rest from reference TRBV19 and TRBJ2-7 gives the full variable domain: DGGITQSPKYLFRKEGQNVTLSCEQNLNHDAMYWYRQDPGQGLRLIYYSQIVNDFQKGDIAEGYSVSREKKESFPLTVTSAQKNPTAFYLCASSLTGRTIEQYFGPGTRLTVT.

This chain joins TRBV5-1 and TRBJ2-7; a weak D match, TRBD1 (5 bases). The CDR3 sequence is 14 residues long. Germline CDR1 reads SGHRS; CDR2 reads YFSETQ. Trimming cost V 0 bases and J 7 bases, with 14 bases left between them. The DNA of the CDR3 is TGCGCCAGCAGCTTGGGACAGAGCCCTGTGGAGCAGTACTTC. The encoded protein is CASSLGQSPVEQYF.

The chain joins TRBV25-1 to TRBJ2-3; TRBD2 aligns across 10 bases. Trimming took 3 bases from V and 3 from J; bases not matched to a gene: 3. CDR1 is MGHDK and CDR2 is SYGVNS in the germline V gene. The CDR3 is 15 residues long. CDR3 loop: CASSDTSGITDTQYF. The CDR3 DNA follows: TGTGCCAGCAGTGATACTAGCGGGATAACAGATACGCAGTATTTT.

The genes are TRBV7-2 and TRBJ2-7; D unresolved. The V end was cut by 6 bases, the J end by 0 bases, with 9 bases between. The CDR3 sequence is 13 residues long. CDR1 is SGHTA and CDR2 is FQGNSA in the germline V gene. Here the CDR3 reads CASRTLSSYEQYF. Here the CDR3 DNA reads TGTGCCAGCAGGACCTTGAGCTCCTACGAGCAGTACTTC. The whole variable domain, remainder taken from reference TRBV7-2 and TRBJ2-7, is GAGVSQSPSNKVTEKGKDVELRCDPISGHTALYWYRQSLGQGLEFLIYFQGNSAPDKSGLPSDRFSAERTGGSVSTLTIQRTQQEDSAVYLCASRTLSSYEQYFGPGTRLTVT.

This sequence joins TRBV10-1 and TRBJ2-3; 10 bases are shared with TRBD2. Looked up from germline, CDR1 is WNHNN and CDR2 is SYGVQD (reference sequence). The length of the CDR3 is 14 residues. The J segment lost 4 bases and the V segment lost 3 bases, leaving 1 base of the junction unmatched. Written as DNA, the CDR3 is TGCGCCAGCAGTGAAAGCGGGAGGGCAGATACGCAGTATTTT. Translation: CASSESGRADTQYF.

The CDR3 protein is CASSLVSGYQETQYF. Written as DNA, the CDR3 is TGCGCCAGCAGCTTGGTTAGCGGGTACCAAGAGACCCAGTACTTC. The rearrangement joins TRBV5-1 to TRBJ2-5, with 7 positions matching TRBD2. The length of the CDR3 is 15 residues. After removal of 0 bases from V and 0 bases from J, the junction contained 2 bases not matched to a gene. Germline CDR1 is SGHRS and CDR2 is YFSETQ.

This clone was counted once. V gene TRBV6-1 combines with J gene TRBJ2-5, with 12 positions matching TRBD2. Trimming cost V 8 bases and J 4 bases; bases outside gene matches: 5. The CDR3 runs 14 residues. The germline V gene encodes CDR1 MNHNS and CDR2 SASEGT. This chain's CDR3 is CASLALAGGETQYF. The CDR3 region has the DNA TGTGCCAGCTTGGCACTAGCGGGAGGAGAGACCCAGTACTTC.